The rows below give T cell receptor beta chains drawn from one sample of a study of blood T cells in healthy people across ages. TCRdb passed the 5' RACE reads through MiXCR, listing each CDR3 protein once. The sample lists 800,000 to 950,000 distinct CDR3 sequences, about 28% occurring once. These data were also filed under a second study, of T cells of mothers and their children.

Material: blood. The receptors stem from a woman aged 40 to 49 in good health. Both conserved end residues are trimmed from each CDR3. Clone size is given for some rows only: seen once, a few or many times, or a class if the clone is expanded.

ASSTPGLAGIGEQY,TRBV5-1,TRBJ2-5,.
ASSITQGSPLH,TRBV21-1,TRBJ1-6,few
SVHLGGEQY,TRBV29-1,TRBJ2-7,few
ASSFDGAEQY,TRBV7-3,TRBJ2-7,few
SAPRAGGYNEQF,TRBV20-1,TRBJ2-1,once
ASIRDQPYNSPLH,TRBV2,TRBJ1-6,.
ASSFEWTGRGGYT,TRBV7-2,TRBJ1-2,once
ASSLAPGPFYEQY,TRBV7-2,TRBJ2-7,.
ASSQHRGSISYEQY,TRBV25-1,TRBJ2-7,many
ASSLGSPDAPSYNEQF,TRBV7-7,TRBJ2-1,many
SVDSGDGYT,TRBV29-1,TRBJ1-2,.
ASSLIPGTPSYEQY,TRBV3-1,TRBJ2-7,many
SARDGLARQETQY,TRBV20-1,TRBJ2-5,.
STRVPGGYSNQPQH,TRBV20-1,TRBJ1-5,.
ANSWTSGYNEQF,TRBV5-6,TRBJ2-1,.
SAQTQGGTTEAF,TRBV20-1,TRBJ1-1,many
ASSRGGDGHTIY,TRBV5-1,TRBJ1-3,.
ASSTGQGSNQPQH,TRBV7-2,TRBJ1-5,few
ASSSPTAGVINEQF,TRBV7-8,TRBJ2-1,many
ASSFQDGKGETQY,TRBV28,TRBJ2-5,.
SATGRTRLREQY,TRBV20-1,TRBJ2-5,.
ASSEIYNKQF,TRBV2,TRBJ2-1,.
SASTGLGYGYT,TRBV20-1,TRBJ1-2,.
ASSYAGTGPEQY,TRBV6-5,TRBJ2-7,few
ATSRQGNTETQY,TRBV15,TRBJ2-5,many
ASSLAGTGNTIY,TRBV5-1,TRBJ1-3,few
SVDRWELNEAF,TRBV29-1,TRBJ1-1,many
ASSSGPSSPLH,TRBV2,TRBJ1-6,once
ASNQGGSGANVLT,TRBV6-5,TRBJ2-6,.
AASPGQGAANEKLF,TRBV10-3,TRBJ1-4,few
ASTPGTDTANYGYT,TRBV6-5,TRBJ1-2,many
ASTLGDSYTDTQY,TRBV12-3/TRBV12-4,TRBJ2-3,.
SAIGQNNQPQH,TRBV20-1,TRBJ1-5,.
ASSPFGQEQY,TRBV3-1,TRBJ2-7,few
ASSFYGQGSYNEQF,TRBV5-5,TRBJ2-1,.
RASPGTYGYT,TRBV20-1,TRBJ1-2,.
ASSGAPLGGPHQETQY,TRBV25-1,TRBJ2-5,once